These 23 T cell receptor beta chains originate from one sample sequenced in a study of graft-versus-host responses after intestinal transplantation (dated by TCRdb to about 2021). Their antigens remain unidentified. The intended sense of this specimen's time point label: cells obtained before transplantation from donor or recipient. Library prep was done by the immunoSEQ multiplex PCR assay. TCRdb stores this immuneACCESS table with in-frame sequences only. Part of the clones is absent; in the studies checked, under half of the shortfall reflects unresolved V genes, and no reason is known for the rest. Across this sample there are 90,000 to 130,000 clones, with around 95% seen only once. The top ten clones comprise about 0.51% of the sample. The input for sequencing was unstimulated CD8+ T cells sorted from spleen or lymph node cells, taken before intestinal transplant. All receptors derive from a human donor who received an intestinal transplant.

CDR3 in amino acids: CASSQYSETQYF. The CDR3 region has the DNA TGTGCCAGCAGCCAATACTCGGAGACCCAGTACTTC. The chain carries TRBV5-4 and TRBJ2-5; no clear D. Trimming stripped 4 bases from V and 5 bases from J, with 9 bases between. Looked up from germline, CDR1 is SGHNT and CDR2 is YYREEE (reference sequence). The CDR3 is 12 residues long.

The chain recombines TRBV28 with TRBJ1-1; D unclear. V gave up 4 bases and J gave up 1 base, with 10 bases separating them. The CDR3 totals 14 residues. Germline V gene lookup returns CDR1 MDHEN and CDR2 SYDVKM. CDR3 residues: CASSSVRQNTEAFF. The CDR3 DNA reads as TGTGCCAGCAGTTCGGTCAGACAGAACACTGAAGCTTTCTTT.

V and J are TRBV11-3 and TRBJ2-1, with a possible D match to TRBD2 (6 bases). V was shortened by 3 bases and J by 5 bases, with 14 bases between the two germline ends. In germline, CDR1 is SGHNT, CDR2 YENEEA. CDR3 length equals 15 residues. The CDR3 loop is CASSFGRGTHNEQFF. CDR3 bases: TGTGCCAGCAGCTTTGGCCGAGGGACTCACAATGAGCAGTTCTTC.

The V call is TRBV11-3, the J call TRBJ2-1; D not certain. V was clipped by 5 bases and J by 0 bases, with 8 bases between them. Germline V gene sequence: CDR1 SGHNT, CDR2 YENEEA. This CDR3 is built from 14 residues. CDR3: CASSSLSSYNEQFF. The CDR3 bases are TGTGCCAGCAGCAGTCTCAGCTCCTACAATGAGCAGTTCTTC.

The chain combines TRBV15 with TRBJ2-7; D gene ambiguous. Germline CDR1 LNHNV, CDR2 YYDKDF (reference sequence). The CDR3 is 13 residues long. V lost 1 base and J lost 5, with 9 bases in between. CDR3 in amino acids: CATSRVAGHEQYF. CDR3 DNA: TGTGCCACCAGCAGAGTCGCCGGTCACGAGCAGTACTTC.

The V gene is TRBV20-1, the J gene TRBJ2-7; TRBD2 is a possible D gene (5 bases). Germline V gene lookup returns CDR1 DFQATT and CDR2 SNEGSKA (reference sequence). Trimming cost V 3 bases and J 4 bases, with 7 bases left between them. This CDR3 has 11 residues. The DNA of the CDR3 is TGCAGTGCTAGTGAGGGATACGAGCAGTACTTC. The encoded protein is CSASEGYEQYF.

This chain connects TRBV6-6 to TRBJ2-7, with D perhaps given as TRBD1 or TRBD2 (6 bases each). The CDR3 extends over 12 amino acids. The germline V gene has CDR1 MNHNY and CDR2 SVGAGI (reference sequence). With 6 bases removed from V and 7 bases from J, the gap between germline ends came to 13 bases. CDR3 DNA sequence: TGTGCCAGCAGAGATAAAGGGGGGGAGCAGTACTTC. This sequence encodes CASRDKGGEQYF.

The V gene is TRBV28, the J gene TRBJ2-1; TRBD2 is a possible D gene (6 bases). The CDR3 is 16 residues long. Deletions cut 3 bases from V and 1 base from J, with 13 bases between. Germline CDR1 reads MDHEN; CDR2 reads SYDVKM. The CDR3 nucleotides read TGTGCCAGCAGTTTGGAGGGCGGCTATTCCTACAATGAGCAGTTCTTC. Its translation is CASSLEGGYSYNEQFF. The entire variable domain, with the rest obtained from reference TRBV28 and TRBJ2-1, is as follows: DVKVTQSSRYLVKRTGEKVFLECVQDMDHENMFWYRQDPGLGLRLIYFSYDVKMKEKGDIPEGYSVSREKKERFSLILESASTNQTSMYLCASSLEGGYSYNEQFFGPGTRLTVL.

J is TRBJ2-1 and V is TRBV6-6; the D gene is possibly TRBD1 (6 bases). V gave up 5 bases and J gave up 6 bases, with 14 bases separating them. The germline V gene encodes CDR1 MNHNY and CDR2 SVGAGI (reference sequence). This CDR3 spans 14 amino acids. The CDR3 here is CASSLTGLGNEQFF. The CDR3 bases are TGTGCCAGCAGTCTGACAGGCCTGGGCAATGAGCAGTTCTTC.

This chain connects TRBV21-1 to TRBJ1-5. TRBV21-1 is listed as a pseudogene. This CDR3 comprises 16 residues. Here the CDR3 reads CASSKGGRESNQPQHF. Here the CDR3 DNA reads TGTGCCAGCAGCAAAGGCGGGCGGGAAAGCAATCAGCCCCAGCATTTT.

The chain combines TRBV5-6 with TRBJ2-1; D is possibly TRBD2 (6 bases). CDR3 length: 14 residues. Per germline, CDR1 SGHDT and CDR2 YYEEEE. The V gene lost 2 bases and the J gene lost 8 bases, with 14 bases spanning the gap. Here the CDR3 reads CASSFAGRAHEQFF. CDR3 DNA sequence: TGTGCCAGCAGCTTTGCGGGGCGCGCCCATGAGCAGTTCTTC.

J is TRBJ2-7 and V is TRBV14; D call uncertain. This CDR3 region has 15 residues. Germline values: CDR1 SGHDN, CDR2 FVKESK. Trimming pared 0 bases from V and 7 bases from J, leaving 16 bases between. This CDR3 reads CASSQDVYAEWEQYF. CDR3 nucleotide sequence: TGTGCCAGCAGCCAAGACGTGTATGCTGAATGGGAGCAGTACTTC.

The CDR3 DNA sequence: TGTGCCAGCAGCTCCCAACAGGCGTTCACAGATACGCAGTATTTT. It encodes CASSSQQAFTDTQYF. The V gene is TRBV6-5, the J gene TRBJ2-3, with D perhaps TRBD1 (5 bases). Germline loops: CDR1 MNHEY, CDR2 SVGAGI. V lost 6 bases to trimming and J lost 2 bases, with 15 bases between them. There are 15 residues in the CDR3.

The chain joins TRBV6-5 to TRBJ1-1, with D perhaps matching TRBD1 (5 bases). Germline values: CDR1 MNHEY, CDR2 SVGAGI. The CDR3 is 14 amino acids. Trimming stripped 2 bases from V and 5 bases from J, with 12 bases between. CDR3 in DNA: TGTGCCAGCAGTTACACAGGCCCAGGAACTGAAGCTTTCTTT. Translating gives CASSYTGPGTEAFF.

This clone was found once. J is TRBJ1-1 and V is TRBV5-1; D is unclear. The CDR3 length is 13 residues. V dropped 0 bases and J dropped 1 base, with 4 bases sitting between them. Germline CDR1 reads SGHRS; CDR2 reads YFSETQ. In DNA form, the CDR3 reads TGCGCCAGCAGCTTGGTTAGGAACACTGAAGCTTTCTTT. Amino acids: CASSLVRNTEAFF.

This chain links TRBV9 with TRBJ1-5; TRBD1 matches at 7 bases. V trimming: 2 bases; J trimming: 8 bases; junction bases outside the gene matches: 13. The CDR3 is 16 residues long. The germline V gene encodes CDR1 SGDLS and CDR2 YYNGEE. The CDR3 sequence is CASSVGIQGVLEPQHF. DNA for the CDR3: TGTGCCAGCAGCGTGGGGATTCAGGGGGTCCTTGAGCCCCAGCATTTT.

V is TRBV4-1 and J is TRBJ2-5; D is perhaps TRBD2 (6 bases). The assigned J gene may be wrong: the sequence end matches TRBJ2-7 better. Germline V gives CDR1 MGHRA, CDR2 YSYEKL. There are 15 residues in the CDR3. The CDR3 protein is CASSQGPADYYEQYF. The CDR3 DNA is TGCGCCAGCAGCCAAGGGCCCGCGGACTACTACGAGCAGTACTTC.

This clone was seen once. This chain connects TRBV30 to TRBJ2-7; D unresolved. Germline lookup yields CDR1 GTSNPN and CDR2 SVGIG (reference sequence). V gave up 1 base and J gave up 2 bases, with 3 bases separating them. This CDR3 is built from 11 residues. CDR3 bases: TGTGCCTGGAGTGATACCTACGAGCAGTACTTC. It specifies CAWSDTYEQYF.

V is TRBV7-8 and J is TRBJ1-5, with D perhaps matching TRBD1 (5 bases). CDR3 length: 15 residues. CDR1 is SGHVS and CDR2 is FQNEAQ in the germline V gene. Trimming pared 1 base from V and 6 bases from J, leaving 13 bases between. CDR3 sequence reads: CASSLGRQGRQPQHF. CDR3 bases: TGTGCCAGCAGCTTAGGACGGCAGGGCCGTCAGCCCCAGCATTTT.

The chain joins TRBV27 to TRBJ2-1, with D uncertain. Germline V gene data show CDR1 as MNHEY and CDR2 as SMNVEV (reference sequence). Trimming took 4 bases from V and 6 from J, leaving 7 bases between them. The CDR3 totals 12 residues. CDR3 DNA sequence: TGTGCCAGCAGTTCCGGAATCAATGAGCAGTTCTTC. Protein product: CASSSGINEQFF.

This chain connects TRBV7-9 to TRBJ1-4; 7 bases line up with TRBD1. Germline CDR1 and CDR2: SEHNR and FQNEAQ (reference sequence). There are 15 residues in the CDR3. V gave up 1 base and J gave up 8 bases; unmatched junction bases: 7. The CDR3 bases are TGTGCCAGCAGCTTAGGTCTTACAGGGGAGGAAAAACTGTTTTTT. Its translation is CASSLGLTGEEKLFF.

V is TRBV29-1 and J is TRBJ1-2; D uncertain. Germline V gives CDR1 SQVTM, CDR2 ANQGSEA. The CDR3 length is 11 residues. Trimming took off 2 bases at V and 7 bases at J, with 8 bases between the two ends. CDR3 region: CSVEQFSGYTF. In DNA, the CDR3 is TGCAGCGTTGAACAATTTAGTGGCTACACCTTC.

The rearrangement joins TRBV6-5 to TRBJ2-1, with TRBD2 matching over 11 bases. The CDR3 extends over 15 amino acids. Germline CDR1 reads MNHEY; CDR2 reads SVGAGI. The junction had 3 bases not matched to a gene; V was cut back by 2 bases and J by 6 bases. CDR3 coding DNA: TGTGCCAGCAGTTACGGGACTAGCGGAACCAATGAGCAGTTCTTC. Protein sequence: CASSYGTSGTNEQFF.